This T cell receptor beta chain was captured in a study of early T cells in non-severe SARS-CoV-2 infection. TCRdb reprocessed the 5' RACE reads via MiXCR and lists one record per CDR3 protein. The sample holds approximately 50,000 distinct CDR3 sequences, approximately 9.4% seen once. CDR1 MGHRA and CDR2 YSYEKL come from the germline V gene. V dropped 0 bases and J dropped 0 bases, with 5 bases sitting between them. The CDR3 consists of 15 residues. This clonotype was found many times. This TCR derives from an adult who was a healthcare worker with PCR-confirmed SARS-CoV-2 infection or an uninfected control (not recorded which). Source material: whole blood. The rearrangement uses TRBV4-1 and TRBJ2-2; D is ambiguous. The CDR3 is CASSQDAANTGELFF. CDR3 DNA sequence: TGCGCCAGCAGCCAAGATGCGGCGAACACCGGGGAGCTGTTTTTT.